These 26 T cell receptor beta chains originate from one sample sequenced in a study of blood T cell repertoires in COVID-19. Generated by immunoSEQ multiplex PCR, the TCRdb table keeps only in-frame clones and is missing some. The table has about 190,000 clones, 86% seen once. Sequencing was done on a sample of PBMCs or T cells enriched from blood (not recorded which). The receptor source for this set is a middle-aged woman in a cohort exposed to, infected with or recovered from COVID-19 (not recorded which).

This chain joins TRBV24-1 and TRBJ2-7; 11 nucleotides match TRBD2. J was trimmed by 0 bases and V by 4 bases; bases with no gene match: 10. In germline, CDR1 is KGHDR, CDR2 SFDVKD. This CDR3 comprises 18 residues. The CDR3 DNA sequence: TGTGCCACCAGTGACCGCCGGAGACTAGCGGGGAGCTCCTACGAGCAGTACTTC. This encodes CATSDRRRLAGSSYEQYF.

The rearrangement joins TRBV30 to TRBJ2-7, with no clear D. In germline, CDR1 is GTSNPN, CDR2 SVGIG (reference sequence). This CDR3 is 11 amino acids long. Trimming stripped 0 bases from V and 4 bases from J, with 4 bases between. The CDR3 DNA reads as TGTGCCTGGAGTGTAGAGTACGAGCAGTACTTC. Its translation is CAWSVEYEQYF.

J is TRBJ1-4 and V is TRBV30; no firm D call. CDR1 is GTSNPN and CDR2 is SVGIG in the germline V gene (reference sequence). V dropped 0 bases and J dropped 6 bases, with 14 bases sitting between them. The CDR3 is 15 amino acids. Here the CDR3 DNA reads TGTGCCTGGAGTGTACAACAGCTCCTGGATGAAAAACTGTTTTTT. Translating gives CAWSVQQLLDEKLFF. Full variable domain (outside the CDR3, taken from reference TRBV30 and TRBJ1-4): SQTIHQWPATLVQPVGSPLSLECTVEGTSNPNLYWYRQAAGRGLQLLFYSVGIGQISSEVPQNLSASRPQDRQFILSSKKLLLSDSGFYLCAWSVQQLLDEKLFFGSGTQLSVL.

The V gene is TRBV27, the J gene TRBJ2-7; D perhaps matches TRBD2 (6 bases). Germline V gives CDR1 MNHEY, CDR2 SMNVEV (reference sequence). The V end lost 0 bases, the J end lost 3 bases, and 15 bases lay between the germline ends. The CDR3 totals 16 residues. The CDR3 here is CASSLSEGAPYYEQYF. Here the CDR3 DNA reads TGTGCCAGCAGTTTATCGGAGGGAGCCCCCTACTACGAGCAGTACTTC.

V is TRBV28 and J is TRBJ1-3; the match to TRBD1 covers 9 bases. This CDR3 contains 15 residues. Trimming cost V 6 bases and J 1 base; bases outside gene matches: 4. CDR1 is MDHEN and CDR2 is SYDVKM in the germline V gene. In nucleotides, the CDR3 is TGTGCCAGCAGACACAGGGGGCGATCTGGAAACACCATATATTTT. Encoded protein: CASRHRGRSGNTIYF.

This clone occurred a few times. The chain links TRBV5-1 to TRBJ2-7, with 8 positions matching TRBD2. V was pared by 0 bases and J by 5 bases, with 10 bases of the junction left unmatched. Germline-derived CDR1 and CDR2 are SGHRS and YFSETQ. The CDR3 extends over 16 amino acids. CDR3 sequence: CASSLVSSGQVDEQYF. As DNA, the CDR3 is TGCGCCAGCAGCTTGGTTTCTAGCGGGCAAGTCGACGAGCAGTACTTC.

The V call is TRBV5-1, the J call TRBJ1-3; no definite D call. Germline V lookup: CDR1 SGHRS, CDR2 YFSETQ. The CDR3 is 14 amino acids. Trimming cost V 4 bases and J 4 bases, with 12 bases left between them. CDR3 protein: CASSVTNTGNTIYF. CDR3 coding DNA: TGCGCCAGCAGCGTCACGAACACGGGAAACACCATATATTTT.

V and J are TRBV2 and TRBJ1-2; 9 nucleotides line up with TRBD1. This CDR3 has 15 amino acids. Germline CDR1 and CDR2: SNHLY and FYNNEI. With 7 bases clipped from V and 4 bases from J, the junction kept 10 bases outside the gene matches. The CDR3 is CASTQGQGISYGYTF. DNA for the CDR3: TGTGCCAGCACCCAAGGACAGGGGATTAGCTATGGCTACACCTTC.

This rearrangement joins TRBV5-6 to TRBJ2-5; TRBD1 agrees at 7 bases. The germline V gene has CDR1 SGHDT and CDR2 YYEEEE. The CDR3 covers 15 residues. The trim removed 4 bases at V and 2 bases at J, leaving 8 bases unmatched. CDR3 sequence (DNA): TGTGCCAGCAGCGTACCCTCCAGGGGGCAAGAGACCCAGTACTTC. As protein: CASSVPSRGQETQYF.

The V call is TRBV27, the J call TRBJ1-4; no clear D gene. The CDR3 contains 14 residues. Germline loops: CDR1 MNHEY, CDR2 SMNVEV (reference sequence). Trimming took off 4 bases at V and 7 bases at J, with 13 bases between the two ends. CDR3 residues: CASSSVVGVEKLFF. CDR3 sequence (DNA): TGTGCCAGCAGTTCCGTAGTCGGAGTTGAAAAACTGTTTTTT.

The genes are TRBV24-1 and TRBJ2-1, with TRBD2 matching 11 bases. This CDR3 spans 15 amino acids. V was pared by 4 bases and J by 5 bases, with 3 bases of the junction left unmatched. CDR1 is KGHDR, CDR2 SFDVKD, per germline. The CDR3 sequence is CATSEELAGDNEQFF. The CDR3 coding sequence is TGTGCCACCAGTGAGGAACTAGCGGGGGACAATGAGCAGTTCTTC.

The chain is built from TRBV7-6 and TRBJ2-7, with D possibly matching TRBD2 (5 bases). This CDR3 is built from 14 residues. V lost 0 bases and J lost 6, with 12 bases in between. The germline V gene has CDR1 SGHVS and CDR2 FNYEAQ. The CDR3 loop is CASSLAAGSGEQYF. The CDR3 DNA sequence: TGTGCCAGCAGCTTAGCGGCGGGTTCGGGCGAGCAGTACTTC.

The genes are TRBV5-1 and TRBJ2-2, with 9 bases identical to TRBD2. The trim removed 5 bases at V and 5 bases at J, leaving 7 bases unmatched. Germline V CDR1 and CDR2: SGHRS, YFSETQ. This CDR3 has 15 amino acids. CDR3 in DNA: TGCGCCAGCAGTTTGCTAGCGGGGACAACCGGGGAGCTGTTTTTT. Translation gives CASSLLAGTTGELFF.

The chain joins TRBV9 to TRBJ2-7; D is possibly TRBD2 (6 bases). Germline lookup yields CDR1 SGDLS and CDR2 YYNGEE. This CDR3 region has 14 residues. V was trimmed by 3 bases and J by 2 bases, leaving 12 bases between them. CDR3 nucleotide sequence: TGTGCCAGCAGCGCCCGGGACTCCGCCTACGAGCAGTACTTC. Translated: CASSARDSAYEQYF. The full variable domain, rest sourced from reference TRBV9 and TRBJ2-7, is DSGVTQTPKHLITATGQRVTLRCSPRSGDLSVYWYQQSLDQGLQFLIQYYNGEERAKGNILERFSAQQFPDLHSELNLSSLELGDSALYFCASSARDSAYEQYFGPGTRLTVT.

This clone was counted a single time. The gene calls are TRBV19 and TRBJ1-1; TRBD1 aligns across 8 bases. The CDR3 sequence is 16 residues long. Germline V gene lookup returns CDR1 LNHDA and CDR2 SQIVND (reference sequence). V was pared by 9 bases and J by 4 bases, with 16 bases of the junction left unmatched. The CDR3 sequence: CASSYRAGGQVTEAFF. The CDR3 DNA sequence: TGTGCCAGCTCCTACAGGGCAGGGGGCCAGGTCACTGAAGCTTTCTTT.

In its sample, this clone was seen a few times. V usage is TRBV9 and J usage is TRBJ2-7; D is ambiguous. Trimming cost V 0 bases and J 2 bases, with 12 bases left between them. CDR3 length: 15 residues. The germline gives CDR1 SGDLS, CDR2 YYNGEE. CDR3 protein: CASSVAIGQPYEQYF. CDR3 sequence (DNA): TGTGCCAGCAGCGTAGCTATTGGTCAACCCTACGAGCAGTACTTC.

This clone was seen more than once but under ten times. V is TRBV7-8 and J is TRBJ1-1; no definite D call. The CDR3 extends over 14 amino acids. Trimming took off 4 bases at V and 6 bases at J, with 15 bases between the two ends. CDR1 and CDR2 (germline): SGHVS, FQNEAQ. The CDR3 is CASSSQTSGAEAFF. In DNA form, the CDR3 reads TGTGCCAGCAGCTCTCAGACGTCCGGGGCTGAAGCTTTCTTT.

The J gene is TRBJ2-3, the V gene TRBV20-1; TRBD2 is a possible D gene (7 bases). With 3 bases removed from V and 2 bases from J, the gap between germline ends came to 18 bases. The CDR3 is 16 amino acids. The germline V gene has CDR1 DFQATT and CDR2 SNEGSKA (reference sequence). CDR3 sequence reads: CSASEGGGGHTDTQYF. The CDR3 region has the DNA TGCAGTGCTAGTGAGGGAGGGGGAGGACACACAGATACGCAGTATTTT.

V is TRBV30 and J is TRBJ1-5; D is possibly TRBD1 (6 bases). Per germline, CDR1 GTSNPN and CDR2 SVGIG (reference sequence). The V end was cut by 1 base, the J end by 3 bases, with 13 bases between. This CDR3 is built from 15 residues. CDR3 in DNA: TGTGCCTGGAGTGCACCGGGACACTACAATCAGCCCCAGCATTTT. Its translation: CAWSAPGHYNQPQHF.

The rearrangement links TRBV19 to TRBJ2-6, with 7 nucleotides matching TRBD1. With 9 bases clipped from V and 0 bases from J, the junction kept 2 bases outside the gene matches. The germline V gene encodes CDR1 LNHDA and CDR2 SQIVND (reference sequence). The CDR3 spans 14 residues. The DNA for the CDR3 is TGTGCCAGAGACAGGGTCTCTGGGGCCAACGTCCTGACTTTC. Protein product: CARDRVSGANVLTF.

The CDR3 spells CASSSADRFGNTIYF. The CDR3 DNA follows: TGTGCCAGCAGCTCCGCCGACAGGTTCGGAAACACCATATATTTT. The rearrangement links TRBV7-8 to TRBJ1-3; possibly TRBD1 for D (6 bases). Trimming removed 4 bases at V and 4 bases at J, with 14 bases between. The CDR3 consists of 15 residues. Germline CDR1 reads SGHVS; CDR2 reads FQNEAQ.

The gene calls are TRBV5-1 and TRBJ2-7; D is possibly TRBD2 (5 bases). CDR1 SGHRS and CDR2 YFSETQ come from the germline V gene. The CDR3 has 12 amino acids. The ends were cut back, 4 bases at V and 2 bases at J, with 7 bases in the middle. As DNA, the CDR3 is TGCGCCAGCAGCGAGGGAACCTACGAGCAGTACTTC. The encoded protein is CASSEGTYEQYF.

The chain is built from TRBV24-1 and TRBJ2-1, with a possible D match to TRBD1 (5 bases). V dropped 6 bases and J dropped 4 bases, with 12 bases sitting between them. The CDR3 loop spans 14 amino acids. From germline, CDR1 is KGHDR and CDR2 SFDVKD. This CDR3 is CATSRQGRYNEQFF. CDR3 sequence (DNA): TGTGCCACCAGTCGGCAGGGCCGGTACAATGAGCAGTTCTTC.

The CDR3 DNA follows: TGTGCCAGCAGCGAAACAGGGGGCGTTTATACCGGGGAGCTGTTTTTT. Its translation is CASSETGGVYTGELFF. The genes are TRBV28 and TRBJ2-2; 9 nucleotides line up with TRBD1. The V gene's germline CDR1 is MDHEN and CDR2 SYDVKM. CDR3 size: 16 residues. With V trimmed by 6 bases and J by 5 bases, 10 bases remained unmatched. Filled out from reference TRBV28 and TRBJ2-2, the complete variable domain reads DVKVTQSSRYLVKRTGEKVFLECVQDMDHENMFWYRQDPGLGLRLIYFSYDVKMKEKGDIPEGYSVSREKKERFSLILESASTNQTSMYLCASSETGGVYTGELFFGEGSRLTVL.

Many counts were recorded for this clone. The rearrangement uses TRBV4-1 and TRBJ1-5; 12 positions agree with TRBD1. CDR1 is MGHRA and CDR2 is YSYEKL in the germline V gene. The trim removed 2 bases at V and 3 bases at J, leaving 8 bases unmatched. CDR3 length: 18 residues. The CDR3, as DNA: TGCGCCAGCAGCCAACGGGGGACAGGGGGCCGGAACAATCAGCCCCAGCATTTT. It codes for CASSQRGTGGRNNQPQHF.

V and J are TRBV5-6 and TRBJ2-5; 7 nucleotides match TRBD1. The CDR3 runs 14 residues. Unmatched junction bases numbered 8, after V lost 4 bases and J lost 5 bases. Germline V gene data show CDR1 as SGHDT and CDR2 as YYEEEE. The CDR3 protein is CASSRRGLGETQYF. CDR3 DNA sequence: TGTGCCAGCAGCCGTAGGGGGCTCGGGGAGACCCAGTACTTC.